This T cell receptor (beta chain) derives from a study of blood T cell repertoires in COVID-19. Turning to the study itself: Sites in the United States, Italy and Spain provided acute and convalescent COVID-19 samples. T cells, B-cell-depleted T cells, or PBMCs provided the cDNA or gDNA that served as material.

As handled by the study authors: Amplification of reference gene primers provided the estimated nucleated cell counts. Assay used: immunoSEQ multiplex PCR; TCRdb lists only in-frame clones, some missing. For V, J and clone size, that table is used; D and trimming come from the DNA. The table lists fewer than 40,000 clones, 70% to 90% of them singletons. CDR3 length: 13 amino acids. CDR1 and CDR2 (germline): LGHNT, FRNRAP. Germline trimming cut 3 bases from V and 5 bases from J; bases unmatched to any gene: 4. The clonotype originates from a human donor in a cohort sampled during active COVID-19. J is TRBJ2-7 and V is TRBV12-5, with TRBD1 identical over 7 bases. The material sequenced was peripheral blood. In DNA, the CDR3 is TGTGCTAGTGGTTTAGGTCAGGGGGACGAGCAGTACTTC. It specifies CASGLGQGDEQYF.